This TCR beta chain was sequenced during a study of T cells in Graves' hyperthyroidism and ophthalmopathy. The CDR3 extends over 15 amino acids. Germline-derived CDR1 and CDR2 are LGHNA and YNFKEQ. V lost 4 bases and J lost 5; bases outside the gene matches: 10. This clonotype has only a few counts. RNA transcripts were the template for amplifying TCR beta CDR3 regions. During a first-round RT-PCR of the TCR CDR3, the HTBI primer set was used. TCRdb re-derived calls from the multiplex PCR reads in MiXCR, one entry per CDR3 protein. This table has under 350,000 distinct CDR3 sequences, 15% to 20% appearing once. Recently diagnosed hyperthyroidism of less than 2 months' duration affected patients aged 18 to 65.

The TCR was taken from a woman aged 45-59 years with Graves' hyperthyroidism. The source material was blood. The gene calls are TRBV4-2 and TRBJ1-2; 7 nucleotides align to TRBD1. In DNA form, the CDR3 reads TGTGCCAGCAGCCCATTAGACGACAGGGTTTATGGCTACACCTTC. Translated: CASSPLDDRVYGYTF.